The 8 T cell receptor beta chains presented below share a single source sample, sequenced in a study of T cells in Graves' hyperthyroidism and ophthalmopathy. Regions amplified from RNA transcripts were the TCR beta CDR3 regions. In the first-round RT-PCR of the TCR CDR3, the HTBI primer set was used. Each CDR3 protein gets one entry after TCRdb re-called the multiplex PCR reads with MiXCR. The sample carries 300,000 to 450,000 distinct CDR3 sequences, 15% to 18% recorded once. The source material was blood. The receptors were sampled from a woman aged 18-29 years with Graves' hyperthyroidism that later progressed to Graves' ophthalmopathy.

This clonotype was seen a few times. This clone may be a read error of a much larger clone one base away. The chain couples TRBV6-2 or TRBV6-3 to TRBJ2-7; 10 bases are a match to TRBD2. The CDR3 is 14 amino acids. Trimming at V came to 5 bases and at J to 7 bases, leaving 8 bases not matched to a gene. Looked up from germline, CDR1 is MNHEY and CDR2 is SVGEGT. The CDR3 nucleotides read TGTGCCAGCAGTCCCAGGGGACTAGCGCTTGAGCAGTACTTC. Translation: CASSPRGLALEQYF.

This clonotype was detected many times. This sequence joins TRBV2 and TRBJ2-5; no clear D. The CDR3 loop spans 14 amino acids. Trimming shortened V by 4 bases and J by 3 bases, and 12 bases separated the two germline ends. Germline V gene data show CDR1 as SNHLY and CDR2 as FYNNEI. The CDR3 coding sequence is TGTGCCAGCAGTGGAGTGGCGTGGGAAGAGACCCAGTACTTC. Its translation: CASSGVAWEETQYF. The complete variable domain, with remaining parts taken from reference TRBV2 and TRBJ2-5, reads EPEVTQTPSHQVTQMGQEVILRCVPISNHLYFYWYRQILGQKVEFLVSFYNNEISEKSEIFDDQFSVERPDGSNFTLKIRSTKLEDSAMYFCASSGVAWEETQYFGPGTRLLVL.

On this clonotype: A much larger clone lies a single base off, so this may be a read error. The J gene is TRBJ2-3, the V gene TRBV14, with no clear D. The length of the CDR3 is 11 residues. Germline loops: CDR1 SGHDN, CDR2 FVKESK. CDR3 in amino acids: CARSQVDTQYF. The CDR3 DNA sequence: TGTGCCCGCAGCCAAGTGGATACGCAGTATTTT.

This clonotype has ten or more counts. The V call is TRBV27, the J call TRBJ1-1; no definite D call. Germline V gene data show CDR1 as MNHEY and CDR2 as SMNVEV (reference sequence). With 5 bases removed from V and 1 base from J, the gap between germline ends came to 8 bases. This CDR3 region has 13 residues. The CDR3 coding sequence is TGTGCCAGCAGTCCGACCCAGAACACTGAAGCTTTCTTT. It translates to CASSPTQNTEAFF.

Notes on this clonotype: The junction differs from germline at one of its ends, possibly a read error. V gene TRBV5-6 combines with J gene TRBJ1-4; D unclear. The CDR3 is 13 residues long. Germline loops: CDR1 SGHDT, CDR2 YYEEEE. The CDR3 spells CASSLGRNENLFF. In DNA form, the CDR3 reads TGTGCCAGCAGCTTGGGTCGTAATGAAAATCTGTTTTTT.

This clonotype was found many times. The chain combines TRBV27 with TRBJ2-2; the match to TRBD1 covers 7 bases. Germline-derived CDR1 and CDR2 are MNHEY and SMNVEV (reference sequence). V dropped 2 bases and J dropped 6; count of bases not matched to a gene: 6. The CDR3 is 15 residues long. CDR3 loop: CASSLGQVIAGELFF. CDR3 DNA sequence: TGTGCCAGCAGTTTAGGACAGGTGATCGCCGGGGAGCTGTTTTTT.

In nucleotides, the CDR3 is TGTGCCAGCAGCTTTAGTGGCTCTGGAAACACCATATATTTT. Amino acid sequence: CASSFSGSGNTIYF. The J gene is TRBJ1-3, the V gene TRBV11-2; D unclear. CDR3 length: 14 residues. The germline V gene encodes CDR1 SGHAT and CDR2 FQNNGV. Trimming shortened V by 3 bases and J by 0 bases, and 6 bases separated the two germline ends.

This clonotype was counted many times. The rearrangement links TRBV6-1 to TRBJ1-2; 8 nucleotides align to TRBD1. Trimming took 5 bases from V and 4 from J; bases not matched to a gene: 6. CDR1 is MNHNS, CDR2 SASEGT, per germline. The CDR3 totals 14 residues. This CDR3 is CASSQRQGRYGYTF. The CDR3, as DNA: TGTGCCAGCAGTCAAAGACAGGGGCGCTATGGCTACACCTTC.